The present T cell receptor (beta chain) was sequenced within a study of cytomegalovirus exposure and HLA in healthy donors. Study-wide context: A later analysis reported the roughly 130 validation repertoires used the same platform as the 666 first-cohort repertoires. Study findings and constraints: Reported results showed that the classifier diagnosed cytomegalovirus status with high specificity and sensitivity.

Remarks on this clone: The antigen is undetermined.

Germline V gene sequence: CDR1 SGHRS, CDR2 YFSETQ. V lost 5 bases, J lost 9 bases, and 18 bases lay in between. The CDR3 is 13 amino acids. Repertoires were generated with immunoSEQ multiplex PCR, while TCRdb's copy carries only in-frame clones and drops some. The sample comprises approximately 76,000 clones, approximately 93% of which are singletons, and about 2.1% rests with the top ten. The sequencing input was PBMCs. The TCR was taken from a woman younger than 30 in good health and CMV-seronegative. This sequence joins TRBV5-1 and TRBJ2-7; perhaps TRBD2 as D (6 bases). The CDR3 is CASSLVEPGLQYF. The CDR3 nucleotides read TGCGCCAGCAGTCTCGTGGAACCGGGACTGCAGTACTTC.